This T cell receptor beta chain was captured in a study of blood T cell repertoires in COVID-19. As for the study in general: Samples came from the United States, Italy and Spain, spanning acute and convalescent COVID-19. PBMCs, B-cell-depleted T cells, or T cells provided the cDNA or gDNA that made up the material.

Original methodology: By means of reference gene primer amplification, nucleated cell counts were estimated. Sequencing was performed with immunoSEQ multiplex PCR; in TCRdb, only in-frame clones are kept and a portion is missing. From that table come the V and J calls and clone size; the DNA was used to work out D and trimming. The profile shows around 270,000 clones, roughly 84% of them singletons. The V end was cut by 6 bases, the J end by 5 bases, with 14 bases between. Per the germline V gene, CDR1 is SGHTA and CDR2 is FQGTGA. This CDR3 has 14 residues. The receptor was derived from a woman between 35 and 50 years old who had recovered from COVID-19. This rearrangement joins TRBV7-3 to TRBJ1-5; D uncertain. The source material was peripheral blood. CDR3 sequence reads: CASSSRGGDQPQHF. As DNA, the CDR3 is TGTGCCAGCAGTTCACGGGGAGGAGATCAGCCCCAGCATTTT.